A single sample is the source of the 9 T cell receptor beta chains below, sequenced in a study of CD8 T cells in ankylosing spondylitis (dated by TCRdb to about 2017). The library was generated by 5' RACE. The sequencer listed for this sample is Illumina HiSeq 2500. TCRdb reran the public reads through fastp at Q25 and MiXCR, keeping productive beta chains. CDR3 protein sequences are deduplicated, and each keeps its most common genes and DNA. This sample comprises around 230,000 distinct CDR3 sequences, approximately 8.4% of them detected only once. Around 5.1% of the sample goes to the ten largest clones. What was sequenced was blood, either unsorted or a sorted T cell fraction (not recorded which). All receptors derive from a female donor with ankylosing spondylitis or in good health (not recorded which).

This clonotype has just a few counts. The chain has TRBV5-1 and TRBJ2-7; D possibly corresponds to TRBD1 (5 bases). CDR1 is SGHRS and CDR2 is YFSETQ in the germline V gene. This CDR3 has 16 amino acids. The ends were cut back, 0 bases at V and 1 base at J, with 14 bases in the middle. CDR3 region: CASSLAAGKISYEQYF. The DNA for the CDR3 is TGCGCCAGCAGCTTGGCCGCAGGGAAAATTTCCTACGAGCAGTACTTC.

This clonotype was seen ten or more times. The chain carries TRBV20-1 and TRBJ2-7; 10 bases are shared with TRBD2. The ends lost 2 bases at V and 3 bases at J; junction bases unmatched: 10. This CDR3 has 16 residues. Germline V gene lookup returns CDR1 DFQATT and CDR2 SNEGSKA (reference sequence). Written as DNA, the CDR3 is TGCAGTGCTAGACCGCTAGCGGGAGTGGGTGGCTACGAGCAGTACTTC. It encodes CSARPLAGVGGYEQYF.

This clonotype has a count of ten or more. This sequence joins TRBV3-1 and TRBJ1-1; D uncertain. This CDR3 contains 13 residues. V was shortened by 3 bases and J by 1 base, with 6 bases between the two germline ends. Germline lookup yields CDR1 LGHDT and CDR2 YNNKEL (reference sequence). The CDR3 loop is CASSHQANTEAFF. The CDR3 bases are TGTGCCAGCAGCCACCAAGCGAACACTGAAGCTTTCTTT.

This clonotype was found many times. This chain links TRBV9 with TRBJ2-2, with D hard to call. CDR3 length equals 16 residues. Trimming took off 0 bases at V and 1 base at J, with 10 bases between the two ends. Germline CDR1 SGDLS, CDR2 YYNGEE. For the CDR3, the DNA is TGTGCCAGCAGCGTAGCCACGGGTTGGAACACCGGGGAGCTGTTTTTT. It codes for CASSVATGWNTGELFF.

In this sample, this clonotype turned up many times. This chain joins TRBV12-3 or TRBV12-4 and TRBJ1-4, with D perhaps TRBD1 (6 bases). This CDR3 is built from 17 residues. Trimming left V 6 bases short and J 0 bases short, with 17 bases between. The CDR3 sequence: CASRSRTGISTNEKLFF. In DNA, the CDR3 is TGTGCCAGCAGGTCGAGAACAGGGATATCAACTAATGAAAAACTGTTTTTT.

There are many counts of this clonotype. V and J are TRBV7-9 and TRBJ2-7, with a tentative D call TRBD1 (6 bases). Germline V lookup: CDR1 SEHNR, CDR2 FQNEAQ (reference sequence). CDR3 length: 12 amino acids. V was pared by 5 bases and J by 6 bases, with 11 bases between. The CDR3 DNA reads as TGTGCCAGCAGCACAGGGTCACGCGAGCAGTACTTC. It codes for CASSTGSREQYF.

Concerning this clonotype itself: One end of the junction varies from germline; a read error may be responsible. The chain combines TRBV20-1 with TRBJ2-4; unclear D gene. This CDR3 is built from 15 residues. Per germline, CDR1 DFQATT and CDR2 SNEGSKA (reference sequence). In DNA form, the CDR3 reads TGCAGTGCCCGAGGATCTACCTTAGCCAAAAACATTCAGTGCTTC. Protein sequence: CSARGSTLAKNIQCF.

This clonotype was counted many times. In DNA form, the CDR3 reads TGTGCCAGAAGCACCGACCATTGGACTAGCGGGATTTTGAGTGGGGAGCTGTTTTTT. This encodes CARSTDHWTSGILSGELFF. J is TRBJ2-2 and V is TRBV27; 12 bases fit TRBD2. Germline trimming cut 9 bases from V and 8 bases from J; bases unmatched to any gene: 22. Germline CDR1 and CDR2: MNHEY and SMNVEV (reference sequence). The CDR3 runs to 19 residues.

This clonotype was detected ten times or more. The CDR3 is CSASGTANQPQHF. DNA of the CDR3: TGCAGTGCTAGTGGCACAGCTAATCAGCCCCAGCATTTT. The V call is TRBV20-1, the J call TRBJ1-5; D is unresolved. Trimming removed 3 bases from V and 4 bases from J, with 10 bases in between. The V gene's germline CDR1 is DFQATT and CDR2 SNEGSKA (reference sequence). The CDR3 contains 13 residues.